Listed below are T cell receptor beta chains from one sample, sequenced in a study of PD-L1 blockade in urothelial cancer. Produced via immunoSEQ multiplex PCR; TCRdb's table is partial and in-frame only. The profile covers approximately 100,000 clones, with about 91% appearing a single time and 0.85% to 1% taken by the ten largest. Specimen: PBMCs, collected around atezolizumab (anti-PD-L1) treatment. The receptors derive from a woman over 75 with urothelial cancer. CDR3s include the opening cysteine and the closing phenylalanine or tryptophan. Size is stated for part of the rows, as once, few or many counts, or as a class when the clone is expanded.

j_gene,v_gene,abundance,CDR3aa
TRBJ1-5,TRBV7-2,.,CASSSSSASSQPQHF
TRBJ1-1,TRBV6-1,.,CASSGNSGGYTEAFF
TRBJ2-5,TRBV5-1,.,CASSLYQETQYF
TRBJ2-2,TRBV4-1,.,CASRKNGLVGELFF
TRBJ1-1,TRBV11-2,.,CASSLAGTGNTEAFF
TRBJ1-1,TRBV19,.,CASSIDSGITMNTEAFF
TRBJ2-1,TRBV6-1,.,CASKQTGVNYNEQFF
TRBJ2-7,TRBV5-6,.,CASSLARGGLPEQYF
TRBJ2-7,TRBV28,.,CASSFLAGGPYEQYF
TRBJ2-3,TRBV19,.,CASSISETDTQYF
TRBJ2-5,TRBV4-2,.,CASSQDRQQQETQYF
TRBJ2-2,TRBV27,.,CASSVQGYTGELFF
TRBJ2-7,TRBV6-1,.,CASSVRDRGLYEQYF
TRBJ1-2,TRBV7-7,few,CASSSGQCYGYTF
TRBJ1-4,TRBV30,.,CAWSKPGEKLFF
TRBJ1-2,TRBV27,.,CASSPTGGYGYTF
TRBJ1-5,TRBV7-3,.,CASKKQEKQPQHF
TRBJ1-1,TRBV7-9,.,CASSPTGQGVGNTEAFF
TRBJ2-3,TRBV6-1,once,CASSEGRQLLSTDTQYF
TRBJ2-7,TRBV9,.,CASSPPGQGFSYEQYF
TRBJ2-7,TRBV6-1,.,CASRNRDSYEQYF
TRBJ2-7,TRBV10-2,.,CASSESTSPPYEQYF
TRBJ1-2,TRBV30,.,CAWRNWDRDGYTF
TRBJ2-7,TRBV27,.,CASSLMRGTGSLKIAYEQYF
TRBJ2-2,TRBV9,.,CASSVVAGGFTGELFF
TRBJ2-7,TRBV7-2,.,CASSSPIYEQYF
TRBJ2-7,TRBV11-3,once,CASSLMGQGYEQYF
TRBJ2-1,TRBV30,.,CAWSRMGLAGADEQFF
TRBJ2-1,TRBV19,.,CASSIRRQGRIGVSNEQFF
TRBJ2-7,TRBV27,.,CASSSRQGFHEQYF